This entry concerns a single TCR beta chain. The antigen is unknown. The data originate from a study of vaccination and CD4 T cells after COVID-19. Germline-derived CDR1 and CDR2 are SNHLY and FYNNEI. The CDR3 totals 12 residues. V gave up 4 bases and J gave up 2 bases, with 5 bases separating them. The assay that was used to sequence DNA from cultured CD4+ T cells was the Oncomine TCR Beta short-read assay. TCRdb re-derived calls from the PCR reads in MiXCR, one entry per CDR3 protein. This table has 12,000 or so distinct CDR3 sequences, approximately 47% appearing once. Stated treatment: approximately 10-day PBMC culture with coronavirus spike peptide pools or control peptides (ViraFEST assay).

The sequence came from a human donor with COVID-19. The chain links TRBV2 to TRBJ1-2; D ambiguous. The sample consisted of cultured CD4+ T cells from blood. Here the CDR3 reads CASSGPNYGYTF. CDR3 DNA: TGTGCCAGCAGTGGACCGAACTATGGCTACACCTTC.